This T cell receptor beta chain was captured by sequencing in a study of cytomegalovirus exposure and HLA in healthy donors. 13 Jbeta primers and 60 Vbeta primers were used for the PCR. Clones were read by immunoSEQ multiplex PCR, and TCRdb kept only the in-frame ones, dropping some. The data contain around 120,000 clones, about 85% of them seen just once; the ten biggest clones take up more than 1.5%. V shed 4 bases, J shed 5 bases, and the junction held 11 bases outside the gene matches. CDR3 length: 15 amino acids. Looked up from germline, CDR1 is SNHLY and CDR2 is FYNNEI. Points from the study as a whole: It emerged from a later analysis that several of the most significant clusters appeared to be linked to common viral pathogens.

For this clone: Its antigen remains unknown.

The chain is built from TRBV2 and TRBJ2-7, with 7 nucleotides matching TRBD2. Sequences were obtained from PBMCs. The TCR sequence derives from a boy aged 10-17 years in good health and CMV-seronegative. The CDR3 region has the DNA TGTGCCAGCAGTGGCAGAGCGGGGACGGTCGACGAGCAGTACTTC. Residues: CASSGRAGTVDEQYF. The full variable domain, rest sourced from reference TRBV2 and TRBJ2-7, is EPEVTQTPSHQVTQMGQEVILRCVPISNHLYFYWYRQILGQKVEFLVSFYNNEISEKSEIFDDQFSVERPDGSNFTLKIRSTKLEDSAMYFCASSGRAGTVDEQYFGPGTRLTVT.